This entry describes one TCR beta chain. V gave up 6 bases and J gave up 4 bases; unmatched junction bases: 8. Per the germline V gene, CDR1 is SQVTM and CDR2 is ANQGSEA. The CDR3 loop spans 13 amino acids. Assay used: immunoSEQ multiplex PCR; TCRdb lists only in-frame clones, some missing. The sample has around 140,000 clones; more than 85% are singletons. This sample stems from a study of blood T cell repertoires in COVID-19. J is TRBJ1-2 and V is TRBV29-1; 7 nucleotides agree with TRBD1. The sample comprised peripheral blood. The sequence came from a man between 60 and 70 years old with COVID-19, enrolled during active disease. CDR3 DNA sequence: TGCAGCGTACAAACAGGGGTTGGCTATGGCTACACCTTC. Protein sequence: CSVQTGVGYGYTF.